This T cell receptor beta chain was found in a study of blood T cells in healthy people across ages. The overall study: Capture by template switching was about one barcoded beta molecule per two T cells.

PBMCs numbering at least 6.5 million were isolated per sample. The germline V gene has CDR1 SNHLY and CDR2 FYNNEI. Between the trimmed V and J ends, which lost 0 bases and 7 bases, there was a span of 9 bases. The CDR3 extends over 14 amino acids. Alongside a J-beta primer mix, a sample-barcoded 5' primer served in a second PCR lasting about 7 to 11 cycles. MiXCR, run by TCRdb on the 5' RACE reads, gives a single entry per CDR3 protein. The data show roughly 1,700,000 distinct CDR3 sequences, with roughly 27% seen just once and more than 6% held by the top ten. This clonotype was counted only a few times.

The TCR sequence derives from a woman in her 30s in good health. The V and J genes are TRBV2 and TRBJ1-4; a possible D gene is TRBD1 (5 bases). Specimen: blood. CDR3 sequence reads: CASSEAQDGEKLFF. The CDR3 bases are TGTGCCAGCAGTGAAGCACAGGATGGTGAAAAACTGTTTTTT.